This T cell receptor (beta chain) was sequenced in a study of shared clonotypes between healthy human individuals. This clone was picked up a small number of times. Trimming shortened V by 6 bases and J by 3 bases, and 15 bases separated the two germline ends. CDR1 and CDR2 from the germline V gene are MNHEY and SVGAGI. CDR3 length: 15 residues. Clones were read by immunoSEQ multiplex PCR, and TCRdb kept only the in-frame ones, dropping some. The data hold roughly 500,000 clones, with around 79% observed a single time. The receptor was isolated from a woman in her forties in good health. Some clones in this sample may be carry-over from other donors' samples. Sequences were obtained from PBMCs. V usage is TRBV6-5 and J usage is TRBJ1-5; D perhaps matches TRBD1 (6 bases). DNA of the CDR3: TGTGCCAGCAGCCCCGACAGGAGGTACAATCAGCCCCAGCATTTT. This gives the protein CASSPDRRYNQPQHF.